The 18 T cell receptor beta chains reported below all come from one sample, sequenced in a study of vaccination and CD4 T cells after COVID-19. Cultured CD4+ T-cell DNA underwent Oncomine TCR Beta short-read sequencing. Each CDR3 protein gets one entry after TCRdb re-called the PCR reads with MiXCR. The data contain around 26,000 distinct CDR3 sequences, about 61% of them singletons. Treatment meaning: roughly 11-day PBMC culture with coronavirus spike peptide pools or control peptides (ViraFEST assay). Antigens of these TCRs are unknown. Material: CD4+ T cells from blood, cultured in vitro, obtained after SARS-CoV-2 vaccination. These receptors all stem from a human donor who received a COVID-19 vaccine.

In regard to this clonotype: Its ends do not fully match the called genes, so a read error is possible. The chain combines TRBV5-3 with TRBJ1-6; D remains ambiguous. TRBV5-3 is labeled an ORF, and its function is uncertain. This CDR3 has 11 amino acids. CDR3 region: CASSSRSPLHF. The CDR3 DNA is TGTGCCAGCAGCTCAAGGTCACCCCTCCACTTT.

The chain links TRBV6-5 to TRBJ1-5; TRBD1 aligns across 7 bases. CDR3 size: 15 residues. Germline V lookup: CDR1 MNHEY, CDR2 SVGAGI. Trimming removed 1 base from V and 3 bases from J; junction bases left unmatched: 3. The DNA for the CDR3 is TGTGCCAGCAGTTACTGGACAGGTGTCAATCAGCCCCAGCATTTT. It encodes CASSYWTGVNQPQHF.

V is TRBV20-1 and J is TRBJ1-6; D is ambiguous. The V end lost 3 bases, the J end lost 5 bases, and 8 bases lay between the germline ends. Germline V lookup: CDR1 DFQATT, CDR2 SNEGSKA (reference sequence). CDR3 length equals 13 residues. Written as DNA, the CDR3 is TGCAGTGCTAGGGTCACGAATAATTCACCCCTCCACTTT. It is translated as CSARVTNNSPLHF.

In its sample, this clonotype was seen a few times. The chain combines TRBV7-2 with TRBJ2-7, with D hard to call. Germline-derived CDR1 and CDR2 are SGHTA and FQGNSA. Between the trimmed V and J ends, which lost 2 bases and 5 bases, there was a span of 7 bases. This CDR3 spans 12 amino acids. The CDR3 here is CASSLSSNEQYF. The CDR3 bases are TGTGCCAGCAGCTTAAGTAGTAACGAGCAGTACTTC.

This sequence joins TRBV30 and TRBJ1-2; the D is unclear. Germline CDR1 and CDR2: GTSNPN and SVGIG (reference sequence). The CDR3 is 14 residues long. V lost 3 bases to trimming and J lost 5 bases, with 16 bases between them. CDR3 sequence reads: CAWRSPVVPYGYTF. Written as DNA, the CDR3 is TGTGCCTGGAGGTCCCCAGTAGTACCATATGGCTACACCTTC. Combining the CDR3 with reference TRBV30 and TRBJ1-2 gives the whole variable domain SQTIHQWPATLVQPVGSPLSLECTVEGTSNPNLYWYRQAAGRGLQLLFYSVGIGQISSEVPQNLSASRPQDRQFILSSKKLLLSDSGFYLCAWRSPVVPYGYTFGSGTRLTVV.

CDR3 bases: TGTGCCAGCAGCTCGGCGGCCGGGGAGCTGTTTTTT. Translation gives CASSSAAGELFF. This sequence joins TRBV7-9 and TRBJ2-2; no firm D call. The CDR3 totals 12 residues. CDR1 is SEHNR, CDR2 FQNEAQ, per germline (reference sequence). Trimming took off 4 bases at V and 6 bases at J, with 6 bases between the two ends.

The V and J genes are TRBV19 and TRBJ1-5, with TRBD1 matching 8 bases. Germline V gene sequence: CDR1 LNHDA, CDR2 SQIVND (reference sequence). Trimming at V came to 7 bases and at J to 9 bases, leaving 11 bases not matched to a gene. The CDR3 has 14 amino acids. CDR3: CASIGPTGVGPQHF. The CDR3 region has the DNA TGTGCCAGTATCGGTCCGACAGGGGTTGGGCCCCAGCATTTT.

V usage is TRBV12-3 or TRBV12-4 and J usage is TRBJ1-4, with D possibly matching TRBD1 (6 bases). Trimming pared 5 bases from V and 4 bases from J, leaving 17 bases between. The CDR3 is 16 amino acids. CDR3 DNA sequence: TGTGCCAGCAGTATGACCCAGGGGTCATTTAATGAAAAACTGTTTTTT. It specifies CASSMTQGSFNEKLFF.

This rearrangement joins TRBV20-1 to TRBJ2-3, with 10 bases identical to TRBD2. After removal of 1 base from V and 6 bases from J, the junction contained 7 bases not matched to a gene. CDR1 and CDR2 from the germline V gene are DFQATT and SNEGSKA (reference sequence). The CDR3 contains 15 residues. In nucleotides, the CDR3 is TGCAGTGCTAGAGTTCCTAGCGGGGGCTCGGATACGCAGTATTTT. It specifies CSARVPSGGSDTQYF.

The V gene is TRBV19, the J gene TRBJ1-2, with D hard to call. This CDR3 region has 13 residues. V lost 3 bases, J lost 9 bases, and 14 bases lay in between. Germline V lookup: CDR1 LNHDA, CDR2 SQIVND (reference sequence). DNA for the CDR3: TGTGCCAGTAGTATCGAGGTGGGGATCCGCTACACCTTC. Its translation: CASSIEVGIRYTF.

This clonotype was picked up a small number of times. As DNA, the CDR3 is TGTGCCACCAGCAGAGATTTGGCCAGGGTCTCTGGAAACACCATATATTTT. Translated: CATSRDLARVSGNTIYF. The chain carries TRBV15 and TRBJ1-3; D possibly corresponds to TRBD1 (5 bases). The germline gives CDR1 LNHNV, CDR2 YYDKDF (reference sequence). The V and J ends lost 0 bases and 0 bases respectively, with 12 bases between them. The length of the CDR3 is 17 residues.

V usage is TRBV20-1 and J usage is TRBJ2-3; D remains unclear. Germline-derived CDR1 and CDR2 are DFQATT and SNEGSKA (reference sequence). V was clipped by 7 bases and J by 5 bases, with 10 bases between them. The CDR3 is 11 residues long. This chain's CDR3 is CSVGVIDTQYF. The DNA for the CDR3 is TGCAGTGTTGGTGTAATAGATACGCAGTATTTT.

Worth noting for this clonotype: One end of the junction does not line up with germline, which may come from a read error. CDR3 sequence (DNA): TGTGCCAGCAGCCTAGCGGGACCCCTCCAAGAGACCCAGTACTTC. This codes for CASSLAGPLQETQYF. The chain uses TRBV7-9 and TRBJ2-5; 9 bases agree with TRBD2. CDR3 length: 15 amino acids. Germline CDR1 SEHNR, CDR2 FQNEAQ (reference sequence). The full variable domain, completed using reference TRBV7-9 and TRBJ2-5, is DTGVSQNPRHKITKRGQNVTFRCDPISEHNRLYWYRQTLGQGPEFLTYFQNEAQLEKSRLLSDRFSAERPKGSFSTLEIQRTEQGDSAMYLCASSLAGPLQETQYFGPGTRLLVL.

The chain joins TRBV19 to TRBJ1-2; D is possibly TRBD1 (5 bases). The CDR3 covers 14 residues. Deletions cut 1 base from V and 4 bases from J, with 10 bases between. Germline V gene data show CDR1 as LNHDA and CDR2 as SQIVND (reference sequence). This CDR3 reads CASSIVEGRYGYTF. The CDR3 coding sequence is TGTGCCAGTAGTATAGTTGAGGGACGCTATGGCTACACCTTC.

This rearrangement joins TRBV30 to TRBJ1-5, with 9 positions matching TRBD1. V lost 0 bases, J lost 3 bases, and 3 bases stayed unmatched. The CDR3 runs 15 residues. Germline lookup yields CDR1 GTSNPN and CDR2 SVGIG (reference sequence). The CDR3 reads CAWSVRDRDNQPQHF. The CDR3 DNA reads TGTGCCTGGAGTGTACGGGACAGGGACAATCAGCCCCAGCATTTT.

In DNA form, the CDR3 reads TGTGCCAGTGAGGGGGTTGGAAGGGATACGCAGTATTTT. This sequence encodes CASEGVGRDTQYF. This chain uses TRBV19 with TRBJ2-3; a possible D gene is TRBD1 (6 bases). From germline, CDR1 is LNHDA and CDR2 SQIVND (reference sequence). This CDR3 is built from 13 residues. Trimming left V 8 bases short and J 6 bases short, with 15 bases between.

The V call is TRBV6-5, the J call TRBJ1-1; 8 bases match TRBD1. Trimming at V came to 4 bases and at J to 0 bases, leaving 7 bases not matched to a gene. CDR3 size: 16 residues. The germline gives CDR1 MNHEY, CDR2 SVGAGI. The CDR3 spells CASSSGTGRLNTEAFF. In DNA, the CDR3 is TGTGCCAGCAGTTCTGGGACAGGACGATTGAACACTGAAGCTTTCTTT.

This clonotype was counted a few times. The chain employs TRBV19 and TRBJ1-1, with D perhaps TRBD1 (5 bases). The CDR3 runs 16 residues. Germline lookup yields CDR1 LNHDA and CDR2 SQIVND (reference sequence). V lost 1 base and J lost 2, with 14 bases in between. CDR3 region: CASSIVSGGPNTEAFF. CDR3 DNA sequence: TGTGCCAGTAGTATAGTTTCGGGGGGACCCAACACTGAAGCTTTCTTT.